The rows below give T cell receptor beta chains drawn from one sample of a study of beta chain features in type 1 diabetes. Sequencing used immunoSEQ multiplex PCR; TCRdb keeps in-frame clones, though not all of them. The sample gives 240,000 or so clones, just over 20% of which show up once; about 0.028% is in the top ten. Material: naive CD4+ T cells from blood. These receptor sequences come from a woman aged 40 to 50 with type 1 diabetes. CDR3s include the opening cysteine and the closing phenylalanine or tryptophan. D genes are given only for firm matches. Some rows mark clone size as missing; the rest say once, few, many or name a class of expanded clone.

>TRBJ2-1|NA|NA|TRBV4-2
CASSQVILGDEQFF
TGTGCCAGCAGCCAAGTGATTTTGGGCGATGAGCAGTTCTTC
>TRBJ1-5|NA|TRBD1|TRBV14
CASSPLGTGNQPQHF
TGTGCCAGCAGCCCCCTCGGGACAGGAAATCAGCCCCAGCATTTT
>TRBJ2-2|few|TRBD2|TRBV2
CASSFGLAGNTGELFF
TGTGCCAGCAGTTTCGGACTAGCGGGAAACACCGGGGAGCTGTTTTTT
>TRBJ2-5|NA|NA|TRBV7-2
CASSPTVETQYF
TGTGCCAGCAGCCCCACGGTAGAGACCCAGTACTTC
>TRBJ2-5|NA|NA|TRBV28
CASSLTGRWETQYF
TGTGCCAGCAGTTTAACGGGAAGGTGGGAGACCCAGTACTTC
>TRBJ1-4|few|NA|TRBV2
CASSGSDSATNEKLFF
TGTGCCAGCAGCGGATCTGACAGTGCAACTAATGAAAAACTGTTTTTT
>TRBJ2-5|NA|NA|TRBV7-3
CASSLISEETQYF
TGTGCCAGCAGCTTAATCTCAGAAGAGACCCAGTACTTC
>TRBJ1-1|few|NA|TRBV30
CAWSVGQEYTEAFF
TGTGCCTGGAGTGTCGGACAAGAGTACACTGAAGCTTTCTTT
>TRBJ1-2|few|NA|TRBV7-9
CASSLGGPYGYTF
TGTGCCAGCAGCTTAGGAGGGCCCTATGGCTACACCTTC
>TRBJ1-5|NA|NA|TRBV7-3
CASSLDANQPQHF
TGTGCCAGCAGCTTAGATGCGAATCAGCCCCAGCATTTT
>TRBJ1-1|few|TRBD1|TRBV4-1
CASSHISGGTEAFF
TGCGCCAGCAGCCACATATCAGGGGGCACTGAAGCTTTCTTT
>TRBJ2-4|NA|TRBD1|TRBV7-9
CASSLARTGDGNIQYF
TGTGCCAGCAGCTTAGCGAGAACAGGGGACGGGAACATTCAGTACTTC
>TRBJ2-2|few|NA|TRBV29-1
CSVDTGNTGELFF
TGCAGCGTTGACACGGGTAACACCGGGGAGCTGTTTTTT
>TRBJ1-3|NA|TRBD1|TRBV4-1
CASSQTPGGTLSGNTIYF
TGCGCCAGCAGCCAAACCCCAGGGGGTACACTCTCTGGAAACACCATATATTTT
>TRBJ1-2|few|NA|TRBV9
CASSPRGAGGYGYTF
TGTGCCAGCAGCCCCCGGGGGGCCGGAGGTTATGGCTACACCTTC
>TRBJ2-2|few|NA|TRBV7-3
CASSPNGYRKTGELFF
TGTGCCAGCAGCCCAAACGGGTACAGGAAGACCGGGGAGCTGTTTTTT
>TRBJ2-7|NA|TRBD1|TRBV7-8
CASSSGTGEYEQYF
TGTGCCAGCAGCTCCGGGACAGGAGAGTACGAGCAGTACTTC
>TRBJ2-1|few|TRBD2|TRBV5-1
CASSPGLAGNNEQFF
TGCGCCAGCAGCCCTGGACTAGCGGGGAACAATGAGCAGTTCTTC
>TRBJ1-1|few|NA|TRBV12-5
CASGFGRTEAFF
TGTGCTAGTGGTTTCGGGAGGACTGAAGCTTTCTTT
>TRBJ1-2|NA|TRBD1|TRBV5-6
CASSLGAGGAYGYTF
TGTGCCAGCAGCCTGGGGGCAGGGGGCGCTTATGGCTACACCTTC
>TRBJ1-2|few|NA|TRBV5-1
CASSLARLDSFYGYTF
TGCGCCAGCAGCTTGGCCAGACTGGACAGTTTCTATGGCTACACCTTC
>TRBJ1-1|few|NA|TRBV18
CASSPPNREFSEAFF
TGTGCCAGCTCACCACCGAACAGGGAGTTCTCTGAAGCTTTCTTT
>TRBJ1-2|NA|NA|TRBV28
CASSGATHGYTF
TGTGCCAGCAGTGGGGCCACCCATGGCTACACCTTC
>TRBJ2-3|few|TRBD2|TRBV29-1
CSVRSGRGTDTQYF
TGCAGCGTCCGTAGCGGGAGAGGCACAGATACGCAGTATTTT
>TRBJ2-1|NA|TRBD1|TRBV18
CASSPGQGRVEQFF
TGTGCCAGCTCACCTGGACAGGGTAGAGTTGAGCAGTTCTTC
>TRBJ1-1|few|NA|TRBV11-2
CASSPVLTGTEAFF
TGTGCCAGCAGCCCCGTACTAACAGGGACTGAAGCTTTCTTT
>TRBJ2-5|NA|NA|TRBV5-1
CASSFAPSGETQYF
TGCGCCAGCAGCTTCGCTCCGTCAGGGGAGACCCAGTACTTC
>TRBJ1-5|few|NA|TRBV5-6
CASSLYGRESNQPQHF
TGTGCCAGCAGCTTGTACGGGAGGGAGAGCAATCAGCCCCAGCATTTT
>TRBJ2-1|NA|TRBD1|TRBV6-5
CASSSGTGGGEQFF
TGTGCCAGCAGTTCGGGGACAGGGGGCGGTGAGCAGTTCTTC
>TRBJ2-3|NA|NA|TRBV25-1
CASSVFDTQYF
TGTGCCAGCAGTGTCTTTGATACGCAGTATTTT
>TRBJ1-5|NA|TRBD1|TRBV19
CASTPRTGAGNQPQHF
TGTGCCAGTACCCCTCGGACAGGGGCGGGCAATCAGCCCCAGCATTTT
>TRBJ2-5|NA|NA|TRBV5-4
CASSLANSRNGETQYF
TGTGCCAGCAGCTTGGCGAACAGCAGAAACGGCGAGACCCAGTACTTC
>TRBJ1-2|NA|TRBD1|TRBV30
CAWKPPDRVHGYTF
TGTGCCTGGAAACCACCGGACAGGGTCCATGGCTACACCTTC
>TRBJ2-3|few|NA|TRBV7-2
CASSSLRGTDTQYF
TGTGCCAGCAGCAGCCTGAGAGGGACAGATACGCAGTATTTT
>TRBJ2-5|NA|NA|TRBV9
CASSVGRRQETQYF
TGTGCCAGCAGCGTAGGGAGGAGACAAGAGACCCAGTACTTC
>TRBJ2-1|NA|NA|TRBV7-6
CASSSGLGGVNEQFF
TGTGCCAGCAGCTCGGGCCTAGGCGGGGTCAATGAGCAGTTCTTC
>TRBJ1-2|few|TRBD1|TRBV27
CASSRGQGPFGYGYTF
TGTGCCAGCAGTCGGGGACAGGGGCCGTTTGGCTATGGCTACACCTTC
>TRBJ2-5|few|NA|TRBV6-5
CASSYSPTRETQYF
TGTGCCAGCAGTTACTCTCCCACCAGAGAGACCCAGTACTTC
>TRBJ2-5|NA|TRBD1|TRBV7-2
CASSIQGQQETQYF
TGTGCCAGCAGCATACAGGGGCAACAAGAGACCCAGTACTTC
>TRBJ2-5|NA|TRBD1|TRBV6-6
CASSFDREETQYF
TGTGCCAGCAGTTTCGACAGGGAGGAGACCCAGTACTTC
>TRBJ1-2|NA|NA|TRBV30
CAWSVNLSGYTF
TGTGCCTGGAGTGTAAACTTATCAGGCTACACCTTC
>TRBJ2-4|NA|TRBD1|TRBV9
CASSVSGGNIQYF
TGTGCCAGCAGCGTGTCAGGGGGAAACATTCAGTACTTC
>TRBJ2-7|NA|NA|TRBV7-2
CASSLAIGLDEQYF
TGTGCCAGCAGCTTAGCGATCGGGTTGGACGAGCAGTACTTC
>TRBJ2-7|few|TRBD1|TRBV7-9
CASSRGQGGEQYF
TGTGCCAGCAGCCGAGGACAGGGTGGCGAGCAGTACTTC
>TRBJ1-2|few|NA|TRBV4-1
CASSRADLTASWGYTF
TGCGCCAGCAGCCGAGCGGATTTGACCGCGAGTTGGGGCTACACCTTC
>TRBJ1-2|NA|NA|TRBV4-3
CASSQVGGGGYGYTF
TGCGCCAGCAGCCAAGTCGGGGGTGGGGGCTATGGCTACACCTTC
>TRBJ1-1|few|TRBD1|TRBV25-1
CASGGIHRGVSEAFF
TGTGCCAGCGGGGGGATTCACAGGGGGGTCTCTGAAGCTTTCTTT
>TRBJ2-5|few|NA|TRBV7-2
CASTAASETQYF
TGTGCCAGCACCGCGGCTTCAGAGACCCAGTACTTC
>TRBJ2-5|few|NA|TRBV5-1
CASTEGVQETQYF
TGCGCCAGCACCGAGGGGGTGCAAGAGACCCAGTACTTC
>TRBJ1-1|few|TRBD1|TRBV28
CASSTPTGLGTEAFF
TGTGCCAGCAGTACCCCGACAGGGTTGGGCACTGAAGCTTTCTTT
>TRBJ2-6|few|NA|TRBV2
CASSESRSGANVLTF
TGTGCCAGCAGTGAGTCCCGCTCTGGGGCCAACGTCCTGACTTTC
>TRBJ2-5|few|TRBD1|TRBV28
CASRSPQGFGETQYF
TGTGCCAGCAGATCACCACAGGGGTTCGGGGAGACCCAGTACTTC
>TRBJ1-2|few|TRBD1|TRBV5-4
CASSRDRDGGYTF
TGTGCCAGCAGCCGAGACAGGGATGGAGGCTACACCTTC
>TRBJ1-1|NA|TRBD1|TRBV2
CASLPYDRAPEAFF
TGTGCCAGCTTACCCTACGACAGGGCCCCTGAAGCTTTCTTT
>TRBJ1-1|NA|NA|TRBV5-1
CASSFTGNTEAFF
TGCGCCAGCAGCTTCACAGGGAACACTGAAGCTTTCTTT
>TRBJ2-3|NA|NA|TRBV7-2
CASTPAVGAIDTQYF
TGTGCCAGCACTCCTGCGGTGGGGGCGATAGATACGCAGTATTTT
>TRBJ1-5|few|TRBD1|TRBV30
CAWSATGGLQPQHF
TGTGCCTGGAGTGCGACAGGGGGCTTACAGCCCCAGCATTTT
>TRBJ1-2|NA|NA|TRBV23-1
CASSQSKTGGTF
TGCGCCAGCAGTCAATCTAAGACTGGAGGCACCTTC
>TRBJ1-2|once|NA|TRBV4-2
CASSHRQVLGYTF
TGTGCCAGCAGCCACAGACAAGTTTTAGGCTACACCTTC
>TRBJ1-1|NA|NA|TRBV29-1
CSVISNTEAFF
TGCAGCGTTATCTCCAACACTGAAGCTTTCTTT